The 2 T cell receptor beta chains below were found in one sample sequenced in a study of shared clonotypes between healthy human individuals. Repertoires were generated with immunoSEQ multiplex PCR, while TCRdb's copy carries only in-frame clones and drops some. The profile shows 2 million or so clones, about 95% of them singletons. Positive CCR7 selection of CD45RO-negative cells yielded the naive CD8 cells, and terminally differentiated effector memory CD45RA+ cells were excluded. The specimen was naive CD8+ T cells sorted from blood. The source of these receptors is a man younger than 35 in good health.

The chain employs TRBV27 and TRBJ2-7; D call uncertain. Trimming took off 6 bases at V and 4 bases at J, with 13 bases between the two ends. This CDR3 comprises 13 residues. Per germline, CDR1 MNHEY and CDR2 SMNVEV (reference sequence). The CDR3 loop reads CASRHTPSYEQYF. CDR3 in DNA: TGTGCCAGCAGACACACTCCTAGTTACGAGCAGTACTTC.

V and J are TRBV6-5 and TRBJ1-5; 7 nucleotides match TRBD1. There are 15 residues in the CDR3. Losses at the gene ends were 7 bases for V and 1 base for J; bases not matched to a gene: 7. Germline CDR1 reads MNHEY; CDR2 reads SVGAGI. As DNA, the CDR3 is TGTGCCAGCATCATACAGGGGTTCAGCAATCAGCCCCAGCATTTT. Residues: CASIIQGFSNQPQHF.